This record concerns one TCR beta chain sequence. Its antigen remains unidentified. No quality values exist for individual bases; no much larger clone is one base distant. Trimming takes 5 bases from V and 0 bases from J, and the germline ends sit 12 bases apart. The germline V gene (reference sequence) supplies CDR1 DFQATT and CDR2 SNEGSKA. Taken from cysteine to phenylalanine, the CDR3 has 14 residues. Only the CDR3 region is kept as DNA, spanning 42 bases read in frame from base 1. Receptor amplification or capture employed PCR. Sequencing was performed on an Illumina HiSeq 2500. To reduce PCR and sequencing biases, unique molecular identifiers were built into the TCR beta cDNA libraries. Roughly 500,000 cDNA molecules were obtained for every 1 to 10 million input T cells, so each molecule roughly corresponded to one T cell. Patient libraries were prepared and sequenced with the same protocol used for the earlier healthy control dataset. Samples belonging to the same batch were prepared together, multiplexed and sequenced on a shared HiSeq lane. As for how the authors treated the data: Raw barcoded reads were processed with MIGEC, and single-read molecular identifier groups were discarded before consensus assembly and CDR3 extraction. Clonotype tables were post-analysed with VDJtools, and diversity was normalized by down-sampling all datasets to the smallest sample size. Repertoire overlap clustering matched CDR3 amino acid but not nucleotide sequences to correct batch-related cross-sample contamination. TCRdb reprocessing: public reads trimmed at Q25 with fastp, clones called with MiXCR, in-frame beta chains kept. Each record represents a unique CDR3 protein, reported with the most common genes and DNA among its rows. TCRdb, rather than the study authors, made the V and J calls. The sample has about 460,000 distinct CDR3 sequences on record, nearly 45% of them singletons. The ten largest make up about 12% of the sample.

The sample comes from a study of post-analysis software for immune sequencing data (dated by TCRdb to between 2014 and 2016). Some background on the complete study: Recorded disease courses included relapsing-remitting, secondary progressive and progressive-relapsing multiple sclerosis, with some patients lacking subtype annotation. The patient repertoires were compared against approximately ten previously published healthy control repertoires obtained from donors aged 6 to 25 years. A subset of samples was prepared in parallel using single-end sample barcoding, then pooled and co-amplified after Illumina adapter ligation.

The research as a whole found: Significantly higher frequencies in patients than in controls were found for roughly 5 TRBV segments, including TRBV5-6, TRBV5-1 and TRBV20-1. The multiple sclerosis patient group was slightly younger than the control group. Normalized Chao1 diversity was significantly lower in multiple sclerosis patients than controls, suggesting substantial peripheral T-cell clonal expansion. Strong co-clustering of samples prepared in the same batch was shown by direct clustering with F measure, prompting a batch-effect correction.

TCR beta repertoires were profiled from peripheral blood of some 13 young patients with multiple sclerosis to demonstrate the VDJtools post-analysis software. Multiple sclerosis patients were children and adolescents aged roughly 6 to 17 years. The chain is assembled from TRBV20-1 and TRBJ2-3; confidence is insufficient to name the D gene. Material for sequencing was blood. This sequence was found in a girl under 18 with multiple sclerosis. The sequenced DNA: TGCAGTGCTTCTACGGACGGGAGCACAGATACGCAGTATTTT. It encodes CSASTDGSTDTQYF.